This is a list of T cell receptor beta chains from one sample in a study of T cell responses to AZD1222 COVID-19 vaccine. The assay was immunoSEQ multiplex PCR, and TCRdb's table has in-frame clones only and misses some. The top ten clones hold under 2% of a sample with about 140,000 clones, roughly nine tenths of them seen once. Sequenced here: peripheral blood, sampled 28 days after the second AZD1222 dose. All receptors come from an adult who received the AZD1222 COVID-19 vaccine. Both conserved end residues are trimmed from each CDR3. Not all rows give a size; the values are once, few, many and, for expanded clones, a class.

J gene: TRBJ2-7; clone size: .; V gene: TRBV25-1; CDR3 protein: ASPTPHEQY
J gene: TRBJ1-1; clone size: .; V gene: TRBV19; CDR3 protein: ASTWEGTEAF
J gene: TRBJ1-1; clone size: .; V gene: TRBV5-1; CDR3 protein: ASKDDLNTEAF
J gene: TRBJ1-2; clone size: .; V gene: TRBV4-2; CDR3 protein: ASSQDGVEVGYGYT
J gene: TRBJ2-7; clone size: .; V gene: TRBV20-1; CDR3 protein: SASWAGQGAGEQY
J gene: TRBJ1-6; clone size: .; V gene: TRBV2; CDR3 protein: ASWNRQVEPLH
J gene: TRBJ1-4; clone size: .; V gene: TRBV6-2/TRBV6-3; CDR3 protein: ASSYGGTGSEKLF
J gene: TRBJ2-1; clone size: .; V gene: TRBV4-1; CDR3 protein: ASSPLLRRVNEQF
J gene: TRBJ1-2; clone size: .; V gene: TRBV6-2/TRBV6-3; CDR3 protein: ASSYSPGYSNYGYT
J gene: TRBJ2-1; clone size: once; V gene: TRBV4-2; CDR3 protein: ASSQDRGVTGEIGNEQF
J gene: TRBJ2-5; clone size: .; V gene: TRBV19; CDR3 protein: ASSTAGGEETQY
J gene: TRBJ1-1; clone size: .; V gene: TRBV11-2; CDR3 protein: ASSLTWTNTEAF
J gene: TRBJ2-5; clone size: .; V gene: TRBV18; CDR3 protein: ASSPPSGQETQY
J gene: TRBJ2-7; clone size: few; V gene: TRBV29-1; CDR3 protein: SVEGGLAGEQY
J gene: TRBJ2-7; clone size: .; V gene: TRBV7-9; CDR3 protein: ASSLSGIAYEQY